The clone carrying this T cell receptor beta chain was detected only a few times. The data were taken from a study of T-cell memory formation after mild COVID-19. Using its own MiXCR run on the 5' RACE reads, TCRdb lists one record per CDR3 protein. The sample comprises around 310,000 distinct CDR3 sequences, roughly an eighth of which are singletons, and 20% to 25% rests with the top ten. Germline V lookup: CDR1 LNHNV, CDR2 YYDKDF (reference sequence). The CDR3 has 15 amino acids. Trimming pared 4 bases from V and 1 base from J, leaving 13 bases between. The chain combines TRBV15 with TRBJ1-2; D may be TRBD1 (5 bases). The specimen was PBMCs or a T cell subset sorted from them (not recorded which). The receptor was derived from a man aged 18 to 30 who had mild COVID-19 (a few samples of this study predate the infection). Cell type and time point are not known. The CDR3 sequence is CATSTPRGRNYGYTF. In DNA form, the CDR3 reads TGTGCCACCAGCACCCCCCGGGGACGTAACTATGGCTACACCTTC.